This entry features one T cell receptor (beta chain) sequence. During active infection, Seattle patients enrolled and were then monitored through disease. Methods used by the authors: Reference gene primer amplification yielded estimated nucleated cell counts. Repertoires were generated with immunoSEQ multiplex PCR, while TCRdb's copy carries only in-frame clones and drops some. D and trimming come from the DNA, and the V and J calls and clone size come from that table. The data show roughly 54,000 clones, with about 86% seen just once and about 6.5% held by the top ten. Trimming shortened V by 3 bases and J by 7 bases, and 9 bases separated the two germline ends. Germline V gene sequence: CDR1 WNHNN, CDR2 SYGVQD (reference sequence). The CDR3 contains 12 residues. The record originates from a study of blood T cell repertoires in COVID-19. In the study overall: From the United States, Italy and Spain came samples of acute and convalescent COVID-19. T cells, B-cell-depleted T cells, or PBMCs provided the cDNA or gDNA that served as material.

Material for sequencing was peripheral blood. The TCR sequence derives from a woman aged 60-75 years with COVID-19, enrolled during active disease. V gene TRBV10-1 combines with J gene TRBJ1-1, with a weak D call TRBD1 (5 bases). CDR3 region: CASSDPDSEAFF. In DNA form, the CDR3 reads TGCGCCAGCAGTGACCCCGACAGTGAAGCTTTCTTT.